This paragraph reports one T cell receptor (beta chain). This record belongs to a study of blood T cell repertoires in COVID-19. The data were produced by immunoSEQ multiplex PCR, yet TCRdb's version contains in-frame clones alone and is incomplete. Of roughly 75,000 clones detected, roughly 90% appear once; the ten largest clones hold around a sixth. Germline CDR1 reads SQVTM; CDR2 reads ANQGSEA. This CDR3 comprises 16 residues. With 4 bases clipped from V and 3 bases from J, the junction kept 12 bases outside the gene matches. This receptor was taken from a man older than 75 in a cohort sampled during active COVID-19. Sample: peripheral blood. The V and J genes are TRBV29-1 and TRBJ2-5, with 9 bases identical to TRBD2. DNA of the CDR3: TGCAGCGTTGGGGGGCTAGCGGGGAGAAGAGAAGAGACCCAGTACTTC. Translated: CSVGGLAGRREETQYF.